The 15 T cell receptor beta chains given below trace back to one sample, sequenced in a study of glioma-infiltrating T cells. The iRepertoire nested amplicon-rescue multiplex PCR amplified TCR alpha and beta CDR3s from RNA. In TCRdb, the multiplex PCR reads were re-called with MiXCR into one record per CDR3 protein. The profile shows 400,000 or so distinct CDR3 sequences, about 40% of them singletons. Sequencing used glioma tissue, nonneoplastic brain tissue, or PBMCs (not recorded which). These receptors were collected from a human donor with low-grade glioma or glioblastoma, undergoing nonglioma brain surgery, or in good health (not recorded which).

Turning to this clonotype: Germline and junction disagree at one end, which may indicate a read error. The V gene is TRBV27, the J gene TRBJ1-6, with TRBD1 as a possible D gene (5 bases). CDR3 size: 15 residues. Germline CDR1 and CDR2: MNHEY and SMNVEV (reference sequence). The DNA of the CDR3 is TGTGCCAGCAGTTTGCGGGGCTCCTATAACTCACCCCTCCACTTT. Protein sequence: CASSLRGSYNSPLHF.

CDR3 nucleotides: TGTGCCAGCAGCCCACGAAGCGGGGGGCATTACAATGAGCAGTTCTTC. Its translation is CASSPRSGGHYNEQFF. The V and J genes are TRBV7-9 and TRBJ2-1; 9 positions agree with TRBD2. This CDR3 is 16 amino acids long. Germline CDR1 SEHNR, CDR2 FQNEAQ (reference sequence). With 5 bases clipped from V and 4 bases from J, the junction kept 9 bases outside the gene matches. The entire variable domain, with the rest obtained from reference TRBV7-9 and TRBJ2-1, is as follows: DTGVSQNPRHKITKRGQNVTFRCDPISEHNRLYWYRQTLGQGPEFLTYFQNEAQLEKSRLLSDRFSAERPKGSFSTLEIQRTEQGDSAMYLCASSPRSGGHYNEQFFGPGTRLTVL.

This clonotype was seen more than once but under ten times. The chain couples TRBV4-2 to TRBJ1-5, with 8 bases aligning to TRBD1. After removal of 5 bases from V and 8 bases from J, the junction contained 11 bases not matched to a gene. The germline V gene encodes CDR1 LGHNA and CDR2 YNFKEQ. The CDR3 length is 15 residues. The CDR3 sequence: CASSARTGKIEPQHF. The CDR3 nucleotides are TGTGCCAGCAGCGCCCGGACAGGGAAGATTGAGCCCCAGCATTTT.

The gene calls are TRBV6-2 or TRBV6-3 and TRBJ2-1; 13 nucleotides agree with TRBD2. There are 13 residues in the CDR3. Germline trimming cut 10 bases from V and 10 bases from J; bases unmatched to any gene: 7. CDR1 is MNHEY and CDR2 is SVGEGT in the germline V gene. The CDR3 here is CATGLAGVYEQFF. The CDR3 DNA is TGTGCCACAGGACTAGCGGGAGTCTACGAGCAGTTCTTC.

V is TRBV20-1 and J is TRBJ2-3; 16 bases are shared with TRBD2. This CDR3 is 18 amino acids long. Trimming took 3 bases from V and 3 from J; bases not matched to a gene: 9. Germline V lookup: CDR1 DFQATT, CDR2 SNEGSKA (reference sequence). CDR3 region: CSARRGLAGGPWTDTQYF. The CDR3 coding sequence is TGCAGTGCTAGGCGGGGACTAGCGGGAGGGCCTTGGACAGATACGCAGTATTTT.

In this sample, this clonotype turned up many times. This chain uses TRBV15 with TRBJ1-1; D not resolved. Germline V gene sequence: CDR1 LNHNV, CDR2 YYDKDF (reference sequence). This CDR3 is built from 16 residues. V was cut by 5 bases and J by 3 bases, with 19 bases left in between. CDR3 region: CATSFLPRDEYTEAFF. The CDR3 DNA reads TGTGCCACCAGCTTCCTCCCCCGTGACGAGTACACTGAAGCTTTCTTT.

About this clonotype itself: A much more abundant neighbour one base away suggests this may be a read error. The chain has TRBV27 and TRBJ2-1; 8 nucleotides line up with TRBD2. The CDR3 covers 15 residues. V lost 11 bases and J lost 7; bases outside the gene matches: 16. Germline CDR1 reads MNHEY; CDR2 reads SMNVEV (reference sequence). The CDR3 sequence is CASSYLSGSLNEQFF. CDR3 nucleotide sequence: TGTGCCTCGTCCTACCTGAGCGGGAGTCTGAATGAGCAGTTCTTC.

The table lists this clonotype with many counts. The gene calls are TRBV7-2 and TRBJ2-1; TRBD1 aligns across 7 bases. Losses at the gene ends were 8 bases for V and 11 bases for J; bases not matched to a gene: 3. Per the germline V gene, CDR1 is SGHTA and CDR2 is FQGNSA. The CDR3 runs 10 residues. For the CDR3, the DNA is TGTGCCAGCGCAGGGGGACAGCAGTTCTTC. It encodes CASAGGQQFF.

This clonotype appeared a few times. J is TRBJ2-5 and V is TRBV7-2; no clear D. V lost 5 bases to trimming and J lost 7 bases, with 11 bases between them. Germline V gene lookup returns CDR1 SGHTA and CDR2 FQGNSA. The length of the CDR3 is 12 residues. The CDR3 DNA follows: TGTGCCAGCAGCCCCCGTCTTAGGACCCAGTACTTC. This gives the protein CASSPRLRTQYF.

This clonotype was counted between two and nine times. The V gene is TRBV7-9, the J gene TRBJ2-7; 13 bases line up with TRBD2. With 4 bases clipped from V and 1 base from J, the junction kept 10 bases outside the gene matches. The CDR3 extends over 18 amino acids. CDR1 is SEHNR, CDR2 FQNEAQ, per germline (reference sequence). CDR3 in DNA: TGTGCCAGCAGCTCCCTCGGACTAGCGGGAGCTAGGTCCTACGAGCAGTACTTC. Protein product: CASSSLGLAGARSYEQYF. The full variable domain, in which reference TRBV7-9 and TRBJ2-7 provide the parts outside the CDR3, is DTGVSQNPRHKITKRGQNVTFRCDPISEHNRLYWYRQTLGQGPEFLTYFQNEAQLEKSRLLSDRFSAERPKGSFSTLEIQRTEQGDSAMYLCASSSLGLAGARSYEQYFGPGTRLTVT.

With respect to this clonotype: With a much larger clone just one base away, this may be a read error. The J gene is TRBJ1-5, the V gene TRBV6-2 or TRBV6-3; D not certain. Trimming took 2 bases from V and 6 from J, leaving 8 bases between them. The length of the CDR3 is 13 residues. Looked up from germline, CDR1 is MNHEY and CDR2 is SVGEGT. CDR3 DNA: TGTGCCAGCAGTTACGGCGCGAGTCAGCCCCAGCATTTT. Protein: CASSYGASQPQHF.

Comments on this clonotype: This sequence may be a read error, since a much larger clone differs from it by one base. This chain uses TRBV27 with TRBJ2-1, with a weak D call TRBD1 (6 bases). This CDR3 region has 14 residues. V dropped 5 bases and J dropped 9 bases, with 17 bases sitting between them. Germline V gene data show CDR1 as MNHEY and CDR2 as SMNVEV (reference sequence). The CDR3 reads CASSNNNREGEQFF. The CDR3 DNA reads TGTGCCAGCAGTAATAACAACAGGGAAGGTGAGCAGTTCTTC.

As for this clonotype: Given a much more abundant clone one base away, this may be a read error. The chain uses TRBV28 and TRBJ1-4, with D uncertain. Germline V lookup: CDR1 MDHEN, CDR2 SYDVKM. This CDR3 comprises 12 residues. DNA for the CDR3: TGTGCCAGCGGTTTGAGGGATGAAAAACTGTTTTTT. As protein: CASGLRDEKLFF.

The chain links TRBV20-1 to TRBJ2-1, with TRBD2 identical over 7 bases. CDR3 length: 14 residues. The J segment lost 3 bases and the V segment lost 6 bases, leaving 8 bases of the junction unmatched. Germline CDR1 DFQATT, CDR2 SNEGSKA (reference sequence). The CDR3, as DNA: TGCAGTGCGGGACTATCGGGGAACTACAATGAGCAGTTCTTC. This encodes CSAGLSGNYNEQFF.

The CDR3 region has the DNA TGTGCCAGCAGTTTAATACACACGCACTACGAGCAGTACTTC. This codes for CASSLIHTHYEQYF. V is TRBV28 and J is TRBJ2-7; D is unresolved. Germline lookup yields CDR1 MDHEN and CDR2 SYDVKM. Trimming removed 2 bases from V and 3 bases from J, with 11 bases in between. CDR3 length equals 14 residues.